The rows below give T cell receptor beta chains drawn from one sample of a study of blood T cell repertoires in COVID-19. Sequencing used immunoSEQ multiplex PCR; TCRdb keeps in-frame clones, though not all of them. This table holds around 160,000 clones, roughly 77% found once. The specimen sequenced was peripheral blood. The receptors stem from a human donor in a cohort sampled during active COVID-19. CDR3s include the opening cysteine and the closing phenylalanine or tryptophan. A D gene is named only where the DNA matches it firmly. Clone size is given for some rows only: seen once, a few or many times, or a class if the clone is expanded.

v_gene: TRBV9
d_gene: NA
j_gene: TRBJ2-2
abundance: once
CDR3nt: TGTGCCAGCAGCGTAGTTCACCAGGGCGGAACCGGGGAGCTGTTTTTT
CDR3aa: CASSVVHQGGTGELFF

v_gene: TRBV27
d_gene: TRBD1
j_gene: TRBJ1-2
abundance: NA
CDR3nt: TGTGCCAGCAGTAGGGACAGGGCCTATGGCTACACCTTC
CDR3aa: CASSRDRAYGYTF

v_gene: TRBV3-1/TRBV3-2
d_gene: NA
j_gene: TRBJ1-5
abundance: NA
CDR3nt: TGTGCCAGCAGCCAAGATCGAGTGACCCAGCATTTT
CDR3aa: CASSQDRVTQHF

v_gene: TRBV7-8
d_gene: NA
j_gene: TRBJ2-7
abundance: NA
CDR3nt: TGTGCCAGCAGCCCCCCGGGCGAGCAGTACTTC
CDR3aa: CASSPPGEQYF

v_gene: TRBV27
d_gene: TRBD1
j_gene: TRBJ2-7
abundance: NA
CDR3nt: TGTGCCAGCAGTTTAGGGGACAGTACCTACGAGCAGTACTTC
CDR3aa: CASSLGDSTYEQYF

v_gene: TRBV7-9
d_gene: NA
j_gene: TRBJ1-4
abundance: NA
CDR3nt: TGTGCCAGCAGCTCCAGGGCTGCAACTAATGAAAAACTGTTTTTT
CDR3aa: CASSSRAATNEKLFF

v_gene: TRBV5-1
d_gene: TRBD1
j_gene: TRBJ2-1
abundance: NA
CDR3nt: TGCGCCAGCAGCTTCCGACAGGGAAGTAGCAATGAGCAGTTCTTC
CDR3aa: CASSFRQGSSNEQFF

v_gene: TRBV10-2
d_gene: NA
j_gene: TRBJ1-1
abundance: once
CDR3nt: TGCGCCAGCAGTGTCCCGACTCGAGACACTGAAGCTTTCTTT
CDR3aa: CASSVPTRDTEAFF

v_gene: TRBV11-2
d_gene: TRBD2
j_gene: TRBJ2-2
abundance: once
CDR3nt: TGTGCCAGCAGCTTAGGGCACGGGAGGGGGACCGGGGAGCTGTTTTTT
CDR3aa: CASSLGHGRGTGELFF

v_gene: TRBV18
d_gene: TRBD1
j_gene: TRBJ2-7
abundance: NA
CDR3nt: TGTGCCAGCTCCCCGTCTGGGACAGGGGCCATCGAGCAGTACTTC
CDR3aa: CASSPSGTGAIEQYF

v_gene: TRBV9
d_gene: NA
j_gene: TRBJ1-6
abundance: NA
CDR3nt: TGTGCCAGCAGCGTAGACGGGACTTGGAATTCACCCCTCCACTTT
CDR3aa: CASSVDGTWNSPLHF

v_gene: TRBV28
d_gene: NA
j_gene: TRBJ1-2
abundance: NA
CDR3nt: TGTGCCAGCAGTTCCTCCCCCTCGACGGCGGTAGAGGGCTACACCTTC
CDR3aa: CASSSSPSTAVEGYTF

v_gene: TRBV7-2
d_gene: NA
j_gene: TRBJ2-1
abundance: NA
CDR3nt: TGTGCCAGCAGCTTAGTGGGCGGGGTATCCTACAATGAGCAGTTCTTC
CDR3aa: CASSLVGGVSYNEQFF

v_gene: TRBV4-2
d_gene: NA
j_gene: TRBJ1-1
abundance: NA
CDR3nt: TGTGCCAGCAGCCAAGGAGGGAAAATTGAAGCTTTCTTT
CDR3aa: CASSQGGKIEAFF

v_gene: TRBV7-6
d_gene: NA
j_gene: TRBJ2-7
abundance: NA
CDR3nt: TGTGCCAGCAGCTTGGCGGATAATGGCTACGAGCAGTACTTC
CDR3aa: CASSLADNGYEQYF

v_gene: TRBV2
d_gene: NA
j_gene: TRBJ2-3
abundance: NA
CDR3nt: TGTGCCAGCGTTAGGGTAGGGGCGAGCACAGATACGCAGTATTTT
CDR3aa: CASVRVGASTDTQYF

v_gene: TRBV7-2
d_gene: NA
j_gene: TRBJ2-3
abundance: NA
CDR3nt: TGTGCCAGCAGCTCTAACAGGGAGAAGAGCACAGATACGCAGTATTTT
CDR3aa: CASSSNREKSTDTQYF

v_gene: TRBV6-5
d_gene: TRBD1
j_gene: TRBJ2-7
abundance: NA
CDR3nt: TGTGCCAGTTGCCGGGGACAGGGGATTTCCTACGAGCAGTACTTC
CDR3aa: CASCRGQGISYEQYF

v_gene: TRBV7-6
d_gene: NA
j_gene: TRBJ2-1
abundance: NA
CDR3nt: TGCGCCGTCGACTTCAATGAGCAGTTCTTC
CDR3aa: CAVDFNEQFF

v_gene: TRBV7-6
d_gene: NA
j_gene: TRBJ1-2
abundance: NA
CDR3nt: TGTGCCAGCAGCTTGATTCAGGGATCGGATGGCTACACCTTC
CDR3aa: CASSLIQGSDGYTF

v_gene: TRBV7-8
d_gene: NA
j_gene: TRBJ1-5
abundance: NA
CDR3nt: TGTGCCAGCAGCTTAGTTCAGGGATCAAATCAGCCCCAGCATTTT
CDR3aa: CASSLVQGSNQPQHF

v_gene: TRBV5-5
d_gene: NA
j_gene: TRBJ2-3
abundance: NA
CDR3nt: TGTGCGGGGGCCAGGCTATTGGTCGATACGCAGTATTTT
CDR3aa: CAGARLLVDTQYF

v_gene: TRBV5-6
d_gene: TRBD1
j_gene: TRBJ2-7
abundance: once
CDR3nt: TGTGCCAGCAGGTGGGGAACAGGGGACCACGAGCAGTACTTC
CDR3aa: CASRWGTGDHEQYF

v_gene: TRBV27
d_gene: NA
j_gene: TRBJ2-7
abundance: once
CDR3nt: TGTGCCAGCAGTTTATATAGGGGTGAGTCCTACGAGCAGTACTTC
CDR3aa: CASSLYRGESYEQYF

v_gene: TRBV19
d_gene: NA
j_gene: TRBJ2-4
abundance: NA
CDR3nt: TGTGCCAGTAGTCTCCCACCCCTCCTCGGGGGGCTAGCCAAAAACATTCAGTACTTC
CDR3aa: CASSLPPLLGGLAKNIQYF

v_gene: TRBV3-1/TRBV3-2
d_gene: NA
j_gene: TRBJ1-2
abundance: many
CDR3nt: TGTGCCAGCAGCCACGAAGGGGCTGGGGTGGGTGGCTACACCTTC
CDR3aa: CASSHEGAGVGGYTF

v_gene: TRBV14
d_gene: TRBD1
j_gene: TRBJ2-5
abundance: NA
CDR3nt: TGTGCCAGCAGCCGCCGGACAGGGCTGCAAGAGACCCAGTACTTC
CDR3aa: CASSRRTGLQETQYF

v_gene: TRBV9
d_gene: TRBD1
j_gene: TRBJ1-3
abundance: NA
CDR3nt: TGTGCCAGCAGCGTAGACATCGGGACAGAGGTCACCATATATTTT
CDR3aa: CASSVDIGTEVTIYF

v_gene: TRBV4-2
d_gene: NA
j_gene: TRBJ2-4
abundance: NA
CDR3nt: TGTGCCAGCAGCCAAGATAAGAGCAGGGAGGAATACTTC
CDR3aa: CASSQDKSREEYF

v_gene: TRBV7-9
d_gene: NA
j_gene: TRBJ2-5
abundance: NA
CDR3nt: TGTGCCAGCAGCTTAATAGCTGGGGCAGGACAAGAGACCCAGTACTTC
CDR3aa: CASSLIAGAGQETQYF

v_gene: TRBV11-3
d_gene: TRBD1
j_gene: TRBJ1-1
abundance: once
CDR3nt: TGTGCCAGCAGCCGGGGGGGACAGGGAGACACTGAAGCTTTCTTT
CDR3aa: CASSRGGQGDTEAFF